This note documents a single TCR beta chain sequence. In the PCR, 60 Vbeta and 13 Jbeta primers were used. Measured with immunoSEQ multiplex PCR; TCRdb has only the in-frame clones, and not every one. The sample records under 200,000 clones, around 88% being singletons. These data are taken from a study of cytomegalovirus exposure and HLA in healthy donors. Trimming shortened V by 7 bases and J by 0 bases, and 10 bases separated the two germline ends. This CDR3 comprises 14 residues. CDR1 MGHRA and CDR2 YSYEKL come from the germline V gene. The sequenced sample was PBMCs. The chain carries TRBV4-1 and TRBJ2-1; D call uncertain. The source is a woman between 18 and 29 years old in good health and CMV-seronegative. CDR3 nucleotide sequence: TGCGCCAGCAATTGGCCGGGCTCCTACAATGAGCAGTTCTTC. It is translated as CASNWPGSYNEQFF.